These 26 T cell receptor beta chains originate from one sample sequenced in a study of cytomegalovirus exposure and HLA in healthy donors. With 60 Vbeta and 13 Jbeta primers, the PCR was carried out. The table came from immunoSEQ multiplex PCR; TCRdb's copy has only in-frame clones and leaves some out. The sample shows some 100,000 clones, 65% to 80% of them seen only once. Sequencing was performed on PBMCs. These receptors all come from a man aged 45-65 years in good health and CMV-seronegative.

The rearrangement links TRBV7-6 to TRBJ1-1; D is undetermined. Between the trimmed V and J ends, which lost 5 bases and 1 base, there was a span of 8 bases. The CDR3 length is 13 residues. Germline CDR1 and CDR2: SGHVS and FNYEAQ. The CDR3 nucleotides read TGTGCCAGCAGCGTTCAGGAGAACACTGAAGCTTTCTTT. Protein: CASSVQENTEAFF. The full variable domain, with the rest looked up from reference TRBV7-6 and TRBJ1-1, is GAGVSQSPRYKVTKRGQDVALRCDPISGHVSLYWYRQALGQGPEFLTYFNYEAQQDKSGLPNDRFSAERPEGSISTLTIQRTEQRDSAMYRCASSVQENTEAFFGQGTRLTVV.

This clone appeared once. The genes are TRBV14 and TRBJ2-1; possibly TRBD1 for D (6 bases). V lost 3 bases, J lost 4 bases, and 16 bases lay in between. Germline CDR1 and CDR2: SGHDN and FVKESK. This CDR3 has 16 residues. CDR3 DNA sequence: TGTGCCAGCAGCCAGAACGTCGGGACACTTTACAATGAGCAGTTCTTC. It translates to CASSQNVGTLYNEQFF.

V and J are TRBV6-5 and TRBJ2-3, with D possibly TRBD2 on 5 matching bases. Germline V gene data show CDR1 as MNHEY and CDR2 as SVGAGI. Deletions cut 7 bases from V and 14 bases from J, with 16 bases between. This CDR3 is 11 amino acids long. The CDR3 loop reads CASIARGGWYF. CDR3 nucleotides: TGTGCCAGCATCGCCCGGGGTGGGTGGTATTTT.

This clone was detected only a few times. J is TRBJ2-1 and V is TRBV19; 8 nucleotides align to TRBD1. The CDR3 totals 15 residues. Germline V lookup: CDR1 LNHDA, CDR2 SQIVND (reference sequence). The V gene end was trimmed by 4 bases and the J gene end by 2 bases; junction bases not matched to a gene: 4. This CDR3 reads CASSTDRGTYNEQFF. CDR3 in DNA: TGTGCCAGTAGTACCGACAGGGGAACCTACAATGAGCAGTTCTTC.

This chain uses TRBV2 with TRBJ2-1, with 9 bases that match TRBD2. CDR3 length equals 15 residues. The germline gives CDR1 SNHLY, CDR2 FYNNEI. After removal of 6 bases from V and 3 bases from J, the junction contained 6 bases not matched to a gene. CDR3 region: CASRRVRGGYNEQFF. The CDR3 coding sequence is TGTGCCAGCAGACGGGTGCGGGGGGGCTACAATGAGCAGTTCTTC.

This clone has a single count. This rearrangement joins TRBV6-1 to TRBJ2-1; 10 positions agree with TRBD2. The germline V gene has CDR1 MNHNS and CDR2 SASEGT. This CDR3 spans 19 amino acids. Trimming removed 3 bases from V and 3 bases from J; junction bases left unmatched: 14. The CDR3, as DNA: TGTGCCAGCAGTGACCACTCGGGGGTAGCGGGGGGATTCTACAATGAGCAGTTCTTC. This gives the protein CASSDHSGVAGGFYNEQFF.

The chain joins TRBV30 to TRBJ1-3; the match to TRBD1 covers 10 bases. This CDR3 comprises 16 residues. Germline V gives CDR1 GTSNPN, CDR2 SVGIG (reference sequence). V trimming: 4 bases; J trimming: 4 bases; junction bases outside the gene matches: 10. The CDR3 is CAWTGTGAFAGNTIYF. The CDR3 DNA reads as TGTGCCTGGACTGGGACAGGGGCTTTCGCCGGAAACACCATATATTTT.

Only a few counts were recorded for this clone. The CDR3 sequence is CASSPQGAADTQYF. As DNA, the CDR3 is TGTGCCAGCTCACCCCAGGGGGCGGCAGATACGCAGTATTTT. V is TRBV18 and J is TRBJ2-3; 8 bases align to TRBD1. The CDR3 is 14 residues long. The germline V gene encodes CDR1 KGHSH and CDR2 LQKENI. V lost 3 bases to trimming and J lost 4 bases; unmatched junction nucleotides: 3.

The chain combines TRBV18 with TRBJ2-1, with D possibly matching TRBD1 (7 bases). V dropped 6 bases and J dropped 4 bases, with 13 bases sitting between them. CDR1 KGHSH and CDR2 LQKENI come from the germline V gene. This CDR3 has 14 residues. Here the CDR3 reads CASSAGTAYNEQFF. The CDR3 DNA reads TGTGCCAGCTCCGCGGGGACAGCGTACAATGAGCAGTTCTTC.

The rearrangement links TRBV2 to TRBJ1-2; D gene uncertain. V was shortened by 1 base and J by 8 bases, with 11 bases between the two germline ends. CDR1 is SNHLY, CDR2 FYNNEI, per germline. The length of the CDR3 is 13 residues. The CDR3 bases are TGTGCCAGCAGTGAAGTTCCGGGTCGGGGCTACACCTTC. This encodes CASSEVPGRGYTF.

This chain connects TRBV6-4 to TRBJ1-6; a possible D gene is TRBD1 (5 bases). The ends were cut back, 11 bases at V and 9 bases at J, with 17 bases in the middle. Germline V gives CDR1 MRHNA, CDR2 SNTAGT. This CDR3 comprises 13 residues. The CDR3 sequence is CAASLGGSSPLHF. The CDR3 region has the DNA TGTGCCGCCAGCCTGGGGGGAAGTTCACCCCTCCACTTT.

The rearrangement joins TRBV4-3 to TRBJ1-2; D is uncertain. The CDR3 consists of 15 residues. Germline V CDR1 and CDR2: LGHNA, YSLEER. Trimming left V 4 bases short and J 0 bases short, with 12 bases between. This chain's CDR3 is CASSPRRGANYGYTF. DNA of the CDR3: TGCGCCAGCAGCCCCCGGCGCGGGGCTAACTATGGCTACACCTTC.

The chain carries TRBV19 and TRBJ2-1, with 13 bases identical to TRBD2. The V gene end was trimmed by 5 bases and the J gene end by 9 bases; junction bases not matched to a gene: 7. Per the germline V gene, CDR1 is LNHDA and CDR2 is SQIVND (reference sequence). The CDR3 has 15 amino acids. The chain's CDR3 is CASSGGTSGKGEQFF. The CDR3 region has the DNA TGTGCCAGTAGTGGGGGGACTAGCGGGAAGGGTGAGCAGTTCTTC.

Only a few counts were recorded for this clone. This chain links TRBV5-4 with TRBJ1-2; D not certain. The V gene lost 1 base and the J gene lost 8 bases, with 12 bases spanning the gap. Germline CDR1 SGHNT, CDR2 YYREEE (reference sequence). The CDR3 loop spans 13 amino acids. CDR3 nucleotides: TGTGCCAGCAGCTTGCGGACCCGGAGGGGCTACACCTTC. Encoded protein: CASSLRTRRGYTF.

This clone was seen a handful of times. V gene TRBV11-2 combines with J gene TRBJ2-5; D perhaps matches TRBD1 (5 bases). CDR3 size: 15 residues. Trimming removed 3 bases at V and 7 bases at J, with 18 bases between. From germline, CDR1 is SGHAT and CDR2 FQNNGV. For the CDR3, the DNA is TGTGCCAGCAGCTTCACCCAGGGTGTTTCGTCGACCCAGTACTTC. This codes for CASSFTQGVSSTQYF.

Here the CDR3 DNA reads TGTGCCAGCAGCTTGGAACAGATTAACACCGGGGAGCTGTTTTTT. Its protein is CASSLEQINTGELFF. This chain connects TRBV5-4 to TRBJ2-2; D ambiguous. Germline loops: CDR1 SGHNT, CDR2 YYREEE (reference sequence). The CDR3 consists of 15 residues. Trimming left V 0 bases short and J 2 bases short, with 8 bases between.

The rearrangement uses TRBV5-1 and TRBJ2-1; unclear D gene. Trimming pared 0 bases from V and 2 bases from J, leaving 3 bases between. Germline CDR1 SGHRS, CDR2 YFSETQ. This CDR3 has 13 residues. The CDR3, as DNA: TGCGCCAGCAGCTTGGAGCCCTACAATGAGCAGTTCTTC. Translated, it gives CASSLEPYNEQFF. Based on the CDR3 plus reference TRBV5-1 and TRBJ2-1, the full variable domain is KAGVTQTPRYLIKTRGQQVTLSCSPISGHRSVSWYQQTPGQGLQFLFEYFSETQRNKGNFPGRFSGRQFSNSRSEMNVSTLELGDSALYLCASSLEPYNEQFFGPGTRLTVL.

The gene calls are TRBV30 and TRBJ2-3; D call uncertain. The CDR3 spans 11 residues. V dropped 1 base and J dropped 5 bases, with 4 bases sitting between them. CDR1 is GTSNPN, CDR2 SVGIG, per germline (reference sequence). The CDR3 sequence: CAWSAGDTQYF. CDR3 coding DNA: TGTGCCTGGAGTGCCGGAGATACGCAGTATTTT.

This clone was recorded a few times. V gene TRBV7-8 combines with J gene TRBJ2-5; 11 bases map to TRBD1. The germline V gene encodes CDR1 SGHVS and CDR2 FQNEAQ. The CDR3 extends over 15 amino acids. Losses at the gene ends were 3 bases for V and 4 bases for J; bases not matched to a gene: 4. CDR3 nucleotides: TGTGCCAGCAGCTTTTGGACAGGGGGCGGAGAGACCCAGTACTTC. Residues: CASSFWTGGGETQYF.

The chain recombines TRBV5-4 with TRBJ1-1; no clear D gene. Germline lookup yields CDR1 SGHNT and CDR2 YYREEE (reference sequence). The ends were cut back, 0 bases at V and 1 base at J, with 7 bases in the middle. This CDR3 is 14 amino acids long. CDR3 in amino acids: CASSLGGRNTEAFF. The DNA of the CDR3 is TGTGCCAGCAGCTTGGGCGGGAGGAACACTGAAGCTTTCTTT.

The chain links TRBV29-1 to TRBJ2-7, with 8 bases lining up with TRBD1. CDR1 is SQVTM, CDR2 ANQGSEA, per germline. V dropped 4 bases and J dropped 5; count of bases not matched to a gene: 10. CDR3 length equals 14 residues. Written as DNA, the CDR3 is TGCAGCGTTGTCGCTTGGACAGGGTCCGACGAGCAGTACTTC. Translation: CSVVAWTGSDEQYF.

This chain connects TRBV6-5 to TRBJ1-1; TRBD1 might be the D (6 bases). The CDR3 sequence is 15 residues long. Germline CDR1 and CDR2: MNHEY and SVGAGI. Trimming shortened V by 4 bases and J by 7 bases, and 19 bases separated the two germline ends. The CDR3 sequence: CASSSSGVWDNEAFF. DNA of the CDR3: TGTGCCAGCAGTTCCTCTGGGGTTTGGGACAATGAAGCTTTCTTT.

The chain has TRBV5-4 and TRBJ1-5; D is unclear. CDR1 and CDR2 (germline): SGHNT, YYREEE (reference sequence). The CDR3 is 15 residues long. With 4 bases removed from V and 0 bases from J, the gap between germline ends came to 11 bases. The CDR3, as DNA: TGTGCCAGCAGCGCGGACTACTATAGCAATCAGCCCCAGCATTTT. It codes for CASSADYYSNQPQHF.

The chain combines TRBV28 with TRBJ1-1, with D tentatively TRBD1 (5 bases). Germline V CDR1 and CDR2: MDHEN, SYDVKM. The CDR3 has 12 amino acids. The V and J ends lost 8 bases and 4 bases respectively, with 11 bases between them. The CDR3 DNA reads TGTGCCAGCCGCAGGGTGACCACTGAAGCTTTCTTT. Its translation: CASRRVTTEAFF.

This chain links TRBV7-2 with TRBJ2-5; 7 bases map to TRBD2. The germline CDR1 and CDR2 sequences are SGHTA and FQGNSA. With V trimmed by 1 base and J by 2 bases, 4 bases remained unmatched. There are 15 residues in the CDR3. The CDR3 DNA sequence: TGTGCCAGCAGCTTAGTTAGCGGGTCACAAGAGACCCAGTACTTC. Translation: CASSLVSGSQETQYF. Full variable domain (outside the CDR3, taken from reference TRBV7-2 and TRBJ2-5): GAGVSQSPSNKVTEKGKDVELRCDPISGHTALYWYRQSLGQGLEFLIYFQGNSAPDKSGLPSDRFSAERTGGSVSTLTIQRTQQEDSAVYLCASSLVSGSQETQYFGPGTRLLVL.

V is TRBV25-1 and J is TRBJ2-3, with 8 nucleotides matching TRBD2. J lost 11 bases, V lost 5 bases, and 15 bases had no gene match. Germline assignment: CDR1 MGHDK and CDR2 SYGVNS. The CDR3 covers 15 residues. CDR3 DNA sequence: TGTGCCAGCAGTAGGAGCGGGGGTTCCCCGTGGGGGCAGTATTTT. This sequence encodes CASSRSGGSPWGQYF.